Listed below are T cell receptor beta chains from one sample, sequenced in a study of CD8 T cells in ankylosing spondylitis. TCRdb re-called the 5' RACE reads through MiXCR, storing one row per CDR3 protein. In the table there are 200,000 to 250,000 distinct CDR3 sequences, over 9.5% of which are singletons. The sequenced sample was blood, either unsorted or a sorted T cell fraction (not recorded which). These TCRs come from a male donor with ankylosing spondylitis or in good health (not recorded which). Each CDR3 is given with its conserved first and last residue. A D gene is named only where the DNA matches it firmly. Clone size is shown for a subset of rows, as once, few, many or a class of expanded clone.

TRBV12-5	TRBJ2-1	TRBD1	few	CASGLDIGTEEFF	TGTGCTAGTGGTTTGGACATAGGGACAGAGGAGTTCTTC
TRBV27	TRBJ2-1	.	.	CATVQVNEQFF	TGTGCCACCGTACAGGTTAATGAGCAGTTCTTC
TRBV5-5	TRBJ2-5	TRBD1	few	CASSWTRDRGPETQYF	TGTGCCAGCAGCTGGACCCGGGACAGGGGGCCAGAGACCCAGTACTTC
TRBV10-3	TRBJ2-5	TRBD1	many	CAISALLGQGDQETQYF	TGTGCCATCAGCGCCCTTCTCGGTCAGGGGGACCAAGAGACCCAGTACTTC
TRBV27	TRBJ1-5	.	many	CASSPPGTGQPQHF	TGTGCCAGCAGCCCCCCAGGAACAGGGCAGCCCCAGCATTTT
TRBV6-1	TRBJ1-2	.	.	CASSDPGRTPGYTF	TGTGCCAGCAGTGACCCGGGACGGACTCCCGGCTACACCTTC
TRBV6-1	TRBJ1-6	.	few	CASTERGIVWDNSPLHF	TGTGCCAGCACCGAACGAGGGATAGTATGGGATAATTCACCCCTCCACTTT
TRBV7-6	TRBJ1-6	.	many	CASSEWVGTSNSPLHF	TGTGCCAGCAGCGAGTGGGTCGGGACAAGCAATTCACCCCTCCACTTT
TRBV9	TRBJ2-3	.	many	CASSVGAGVTDTQYF	TGTGCCAGCAGCGTAGGTGCAGGTGTCACAGATACGCAGTATTTT
TRBV11-2	TRBJ2-7	TRBD2	few	CASSWGGGSSYEQYF	TGTGCCAGCAGCTGGGGCGGGGGTAGCTCCTACGAGCAGTACTTC
TRBV7-2	TRBJ1-1	.	many	CASSLSGMITEAFF	TGTGCCAGCAGCTTGTCGGGTATGATCACTGAAGCTTTCTTT
TRBV28	TRBJ1-3	.	.	CASSLLSPGNTIYF	TGTGCCAGCAGTTTATTGAGTCCAGGAAACACCATATATTTT
TRBV20-1	TRBJ2-7	.	many	CSAPQTATYEQYF	TGCAGTGCTCCACAGACAGCGACCTACGAGCAGTACTTC
TRBV5-4	TRBJ1-5	.	many	CASSSRDTNQPQHF	TGTGCCAGCAGCTCCCGGGACACAAATCAGCCCCAGCATTTT
TRBV5-1	TRBJ2-3	.	many	CASSLADTDTQYF	TGCGCCAGCAGCTTGGCGGACACAGATACGCAGTATTTT
TRBV5-1	TRBJ1-5	TRBD1	few	CASSLEPGGLQPQHF	TGCGCCAGCAGCTTGGAGCCAGGGGGTCTTCAGCCCCAGCATTTT
TRBV7-9	TRBJ2-3	.	few	CASSPDVQGRTDTQYF	TGTGCCAGCAGCCCTGACGTCCAGGGAAGAACAGATACGCAGTATTTT
TRBV3-1	TRBJ2-3	TRBD2	few	CASSQGRPSGADTQYF	TGTGCCAGCAGCCAAGGACGGCCTAGCGGTGCAGATACGCAGTATTTT
TRBV5-5	TRBJ1-4	.	few	CASSFDSSEKLFF	TGTGCCAGCAGCTTCGACAGTAGCGAAAAACTGTTTTTT
TRBV20-1	TRBJ2-1	TRBD1	many	CSAGQQGAWRAGEQFF	TGCAGTGCTGGACAACAGGGGGCTTGGAGGGCGGGTGAGCAGTTCTTC
TRBV20-1	TRBJ2-3	TRBD1	many	CSARGGTGSTDTQYF	TGCAGTGCTAGAGGTGGGACAGGTAGCACAGATACGCAGTATTTT
TRBV24-1	TRBJ2-5	TRBD2	.	CATSDSFSGGAVETQYF	TGTGCCACCAGTGATTCTTTTAGCGGGGGGGCCGTTGAGACCCAGTACTTC
TRBV20-1	TRBJ1-3	TRBD1	many	CSADKNGQGGNTIYF	TGCAGTGCTGATAAAAACGGACAGGGAGGAAACACCATATATTTT
TRBV7-2	TRBJ2-3	.	many	CASRGSGTDTQYF	TGTGCCAGCAGGGGCAGCGGCACAGATACGCAGTATTTT